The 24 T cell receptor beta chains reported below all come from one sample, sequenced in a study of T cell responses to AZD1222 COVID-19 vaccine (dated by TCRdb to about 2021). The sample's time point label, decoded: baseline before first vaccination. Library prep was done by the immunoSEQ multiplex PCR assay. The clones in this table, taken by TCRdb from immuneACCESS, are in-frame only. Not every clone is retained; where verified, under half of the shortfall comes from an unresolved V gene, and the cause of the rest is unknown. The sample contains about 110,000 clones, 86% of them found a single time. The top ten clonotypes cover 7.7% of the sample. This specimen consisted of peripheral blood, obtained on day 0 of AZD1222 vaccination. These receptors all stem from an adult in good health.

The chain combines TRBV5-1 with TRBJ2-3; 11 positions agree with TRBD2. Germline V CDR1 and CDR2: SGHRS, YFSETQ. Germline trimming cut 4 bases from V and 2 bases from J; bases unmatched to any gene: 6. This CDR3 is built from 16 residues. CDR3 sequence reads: CASSGGLAVYTDTQYF. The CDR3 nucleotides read TGCGCCAGCAGCGGGGGACTAGCGGTATACACAGATACGCAGTATTTT.

The CDR3 sequence: CASSQSYTGAINQPQHF. In DNA, the CDR3 is TGTGCCAGCAGTCAATCCTACACAGGAGCTATCAATCAGCCCCAGCATTTT. The J gene is TRBJ1-5, the V gene TRBV27; D might be TRBD1 (5 bases). CDR1 MNHEY and CDR2 SMNVEV come from the germline V gene (reference sequence). V gave up 5 bases and J gave up 3 bases, with 20 bases separating them. The CDR3 loop spans 17 amino acids.

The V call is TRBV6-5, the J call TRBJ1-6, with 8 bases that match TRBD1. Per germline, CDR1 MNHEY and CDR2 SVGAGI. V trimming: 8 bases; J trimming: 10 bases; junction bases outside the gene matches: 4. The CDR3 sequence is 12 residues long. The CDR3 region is CASGQGLSPLHF. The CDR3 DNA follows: TGTGCCAGCGGACAGGGTCTCTCACCCCTCCACTTT.

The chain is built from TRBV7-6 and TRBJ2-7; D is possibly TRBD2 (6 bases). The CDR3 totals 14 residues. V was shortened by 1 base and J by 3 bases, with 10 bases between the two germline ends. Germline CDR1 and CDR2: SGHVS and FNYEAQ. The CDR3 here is CASSLGAGRYEQYF. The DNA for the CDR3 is TGTGCCAGCAGCTTAGGAGCGGGTCGCTACGAGCAGTACTTC.

DNA of the CDR3: TGTGCCAGCAGCACCGGGACCAACTATGGCTACACCTTC. This sequence encodes CASSTGTNYGYTF. The J gene is TRBJ1-2, the V gene TRBV7-3, with a possible D match to TRBD1 (5 bases). V was shortened by 5 bases and J by 2 bases, with 9 bases between the two germline ends. Germline assignment: CDR1 SGHTA and CDR2 FQGTGA. The length of the CDR3 is 13 residues.

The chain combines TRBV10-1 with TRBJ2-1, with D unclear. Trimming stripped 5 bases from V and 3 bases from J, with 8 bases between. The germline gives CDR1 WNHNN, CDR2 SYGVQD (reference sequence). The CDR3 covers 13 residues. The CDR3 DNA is TGCGCCAGCAGTCCCGACGGCTACAATGAGCAGTTCTTC. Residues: CASSPDGYNEQFF.

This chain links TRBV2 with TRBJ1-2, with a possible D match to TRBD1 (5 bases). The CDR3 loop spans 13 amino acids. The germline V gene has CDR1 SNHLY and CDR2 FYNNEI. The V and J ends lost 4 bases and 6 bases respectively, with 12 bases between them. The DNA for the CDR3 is TGTGCCAGCAGTGGGAGGGGATCGGATGGCTACACCTTC. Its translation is CASSGRGSDGYTF.

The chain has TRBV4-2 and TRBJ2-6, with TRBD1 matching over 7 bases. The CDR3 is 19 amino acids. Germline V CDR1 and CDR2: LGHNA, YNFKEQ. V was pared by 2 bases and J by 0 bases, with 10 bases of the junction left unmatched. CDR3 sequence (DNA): TGTGCCAGCAGCCAAACAACCAGGGGGTTAAGCTCTGGGGCCAACGTCCTGACTTTC. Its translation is CASSQTTRGLSSGANVLTF.

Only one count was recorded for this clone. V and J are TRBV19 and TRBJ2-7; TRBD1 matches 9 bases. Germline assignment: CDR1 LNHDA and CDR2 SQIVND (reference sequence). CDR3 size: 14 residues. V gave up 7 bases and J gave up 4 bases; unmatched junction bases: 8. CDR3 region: CASTPGGQGYEQYF. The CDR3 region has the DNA TGTGCCAGTACCCCCGGTGGACAGGGGTACGAGCAGTACTTC.

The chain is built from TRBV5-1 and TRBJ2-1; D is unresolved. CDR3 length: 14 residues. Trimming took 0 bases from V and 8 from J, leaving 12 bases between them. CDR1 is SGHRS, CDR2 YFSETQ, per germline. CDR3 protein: CASSLDFSSDEQFF. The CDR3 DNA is TGCGCCAGCAGCTTGGACTTTTCTTCCGATGAGCAGTTCTTC.

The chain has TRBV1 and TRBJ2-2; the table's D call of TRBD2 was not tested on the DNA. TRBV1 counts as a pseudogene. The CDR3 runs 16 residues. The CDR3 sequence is CTSSQTSGPATGELFF. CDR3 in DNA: TGCACCAGCAGCCAGACTAGCGGGCCAGCCACCGGGGAGCTGTTTTTT.

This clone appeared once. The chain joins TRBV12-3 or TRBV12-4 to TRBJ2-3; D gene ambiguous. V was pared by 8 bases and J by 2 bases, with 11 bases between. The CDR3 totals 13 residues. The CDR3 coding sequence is TGTGCCAGCCGTCTCAGGCTCACAGATACGCAGTATTTT. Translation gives CASRLRLTDTQYF.

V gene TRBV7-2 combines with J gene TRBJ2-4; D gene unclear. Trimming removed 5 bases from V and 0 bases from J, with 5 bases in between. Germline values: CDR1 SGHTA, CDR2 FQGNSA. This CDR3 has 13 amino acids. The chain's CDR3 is CASSLPAKNIQYF. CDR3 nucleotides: TGTGCCAGCAGCCTCCCAGCCAAAAACATTCAGTACTTC.

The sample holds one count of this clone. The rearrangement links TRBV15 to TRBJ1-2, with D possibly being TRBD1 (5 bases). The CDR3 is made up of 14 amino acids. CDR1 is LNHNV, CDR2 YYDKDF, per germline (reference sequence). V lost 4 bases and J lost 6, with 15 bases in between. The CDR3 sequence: CATSTWGLGDGYTF. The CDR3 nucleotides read TGTGCCACCAGCACTTGGGGGTTGGGGGATGGCTACACCTTC.

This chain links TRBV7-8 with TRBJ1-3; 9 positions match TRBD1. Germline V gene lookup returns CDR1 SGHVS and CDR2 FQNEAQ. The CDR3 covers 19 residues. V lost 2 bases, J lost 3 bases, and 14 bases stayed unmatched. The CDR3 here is CASSLPPPGQGLSGNTIYF. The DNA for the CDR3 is TGTGCCAGCAGCTTACCACCCCCGGGACAGGGACTTAGTGGAAACACCATATATTTT.

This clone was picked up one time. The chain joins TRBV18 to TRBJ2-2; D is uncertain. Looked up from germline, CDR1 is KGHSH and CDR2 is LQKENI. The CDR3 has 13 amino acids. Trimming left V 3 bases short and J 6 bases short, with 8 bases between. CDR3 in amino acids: CASSPSNSGELFF. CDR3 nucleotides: TGTGCCAGCTCACCCTCAAACTCCGGGGAGCTGTTTTTT.

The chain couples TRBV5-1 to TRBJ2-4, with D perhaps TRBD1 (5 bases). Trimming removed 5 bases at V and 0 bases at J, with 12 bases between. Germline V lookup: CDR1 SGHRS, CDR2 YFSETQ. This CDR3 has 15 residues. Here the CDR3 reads CASRDTGLAKNIQYF. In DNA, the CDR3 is TGCGCCAGCAGGGACACCGGTTTAGCCAAAAACATTCAGTACTTC.

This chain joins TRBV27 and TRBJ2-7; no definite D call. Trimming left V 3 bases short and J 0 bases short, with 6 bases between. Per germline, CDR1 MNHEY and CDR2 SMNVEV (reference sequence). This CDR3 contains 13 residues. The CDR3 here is CASSFASSYEQYF. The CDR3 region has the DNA TGTGCCAGCAGTTTCGCCAGCTCCTACGAGCAGTACTTC.

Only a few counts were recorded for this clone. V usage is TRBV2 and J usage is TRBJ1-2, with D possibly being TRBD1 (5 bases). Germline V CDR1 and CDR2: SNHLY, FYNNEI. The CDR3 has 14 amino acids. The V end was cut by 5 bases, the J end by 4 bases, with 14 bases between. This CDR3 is CASSQAGRIYGYTF. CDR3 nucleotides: TGTGCCAGCAGTCAGGCAGGGCGGATCTATGGCTACACCTTC.

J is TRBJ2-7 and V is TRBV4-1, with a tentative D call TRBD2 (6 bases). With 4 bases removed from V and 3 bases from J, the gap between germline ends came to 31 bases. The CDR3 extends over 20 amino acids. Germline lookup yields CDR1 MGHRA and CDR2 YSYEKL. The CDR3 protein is CASSPTTGLGGSPSYYEQYF. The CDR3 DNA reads TGCGCCAGCAGCCCCACCACTGGGTTGGGGGGTTCCCCCTCCTACTACGAGCAGTACTTC.

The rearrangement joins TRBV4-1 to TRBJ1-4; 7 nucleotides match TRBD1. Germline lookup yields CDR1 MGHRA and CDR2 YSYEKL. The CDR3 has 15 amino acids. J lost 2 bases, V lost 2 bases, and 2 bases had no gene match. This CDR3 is CASSQPGGTNEKLFF. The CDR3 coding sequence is TGCGCCAGCAGCCAACCAGGGGGGACTAATGAAAAACTGTTTTTT.

This chain's CDR3 is CASKTGTSSYEQYF. The CDR3 region has the DNA TGTGCCAGCAAAACCGGGACTAGCTCCTACGAGCAGTACTTC. The chain joins TRBV7-9 to TRBJ2-7; 8 bases fit TRBD2. The CDR3 contains 14 residues. V lost 7 bases to trimming and J lost 0 bases; unmatched junction nucleotides: 5. Germline CDR1 SEHNR, CDR2 FQNEAQ (reference sequence).

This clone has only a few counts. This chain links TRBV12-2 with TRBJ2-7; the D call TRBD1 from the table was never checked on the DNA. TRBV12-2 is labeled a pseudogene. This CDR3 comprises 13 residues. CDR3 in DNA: TGTGCAAGTCGCCCCAGGGATCTCTACGAGCAGTACTTC. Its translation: CASRPRDLYEQYF.

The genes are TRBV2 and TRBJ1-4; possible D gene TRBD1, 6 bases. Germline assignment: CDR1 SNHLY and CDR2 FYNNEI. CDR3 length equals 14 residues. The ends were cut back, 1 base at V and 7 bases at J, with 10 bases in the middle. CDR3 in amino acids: CASSEGTVSEKLFF. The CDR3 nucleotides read TGTGCCAGCAGTGAAGGGACAGTTTCTGAAAAACTGTTTTTT.